This entry features one T cell receptor (beta chain) sequence. Its recognized antigen is unknown. It has no much larger one-base neighbor in the sample; base qualities were not kept. Collaborating institutions collected whole blood in K2EDTA tubes following their own protocols. Collaborator samples were shipped for TCRbeta analysis as frozen whole blood, isolated PBMCs, or DNA extracted from either sample type. The data stem from a study of blood T cell repertoires in COVID-19 (dated by TCRdb to about 2020). For the study in its entirety: The collaborator samples originated in the United States, Italy and Spain and spanned the acute and convalescent phases of COVID-19. Deeply sampled blood TCRbeta repertoires from subjects exposed to, actively infected with, or recovered from COVID-19 were included in the dataset. The material from the prospective study consisted of cDNA or gDNA derived from T cells, B-cell-depleted T cells, or PBMCs. A de-identified subject ID, COVID-19 status, age in years and sex were almost always included in the sample metadata. Samples were obtained from the ongoing ImmuneRACE study (first 160 participants) and from about 1,300 subjects provided by 6 global collaborators. Where available, HLA class I and class II types were taken from metadata supplied by the sample provider and were not determined by assay-based typing. The repertoires were made available in a free public database intended to serve as a resource for research on the immune response to SARS-CoV-2.

The CDR3, from cysteine to phenylalanine, totals 13 residues. CDR3 DNA only is kept here, 39 bases in frame from base 1. The germline V gene encodes CDR1 KGHSH and CDR2 LQKENI. V is reduced by 2 bases and J by 7 bases, leaving a spacing of 12 bases between them. TCRbeta CDR3 regions were amplified from genomic DNA using the immunoSEQ Assay, a bias-controlled multiplex PCR. In the authors' own workflow: The number of nucleated cells in each sample was estimated from the amplification of reference gene primers within the assay. Sequence reads were collapsed and filtered to measure the absolute abundance of every unique TCRbeta CDR3 rearrangement. For each sample, productive Simpson clonality was calculated as the square root of Simpson's diversity index across productive rearrangements. TCRdb obtained this table from immuneACCESS and retained in-frame rearrangements with V and J assigned. These tables miss some clones; where compared with another copy, unresolved V genes account for less than half of the shortfall, and the remainder is unexplained. Clonal size and the V and J genes are those of that table, whereas D and trimming came from the DNA. The sample data list about 50,000 clones, and about 85% of these were observed just once. The ten largest clones take up approximately 6% of the sample.

The investigation overall reported the following: The quantity of clinical and demographic metadata differed by source and by participant and was supplied without curation.

The rearranged chain carries TRBV18 and TRBJ2-7; the D region possibly corresponds to TRBD1 (6 bases align). The TCR sequence derives from a woman aged 60-75 years with acute or convalescent COVID-19. Sequenced input: peripheral blood. This receptor has the CDR3 CASSPIEQGEQYF. The nucleotide sequence is given as TGTGCCAGCTCACCAATCGAACAGGGAGAGCAGTACTTC.